Described below is a single T cell receptor beta chain sequence and its context. Its antigen remains unknown. The repertoire was sequenced with immunoSEQ multiplex PCR; TCRdb's copy has only in-frame clones and lacks some. This sample yields 1,500,000 or so clones, of which around 98.5% are seen a single time; under 0.45% belongs to the top ten. This sample was included in a study of shared clonotypes between healthy human individuals. The CDR3 sequence is 14 residues long. Germline V lookup: CDR1 GTSNPN, CDR2 SVGIG (reference sequence). V gave up 2 bases and J gave up 6 bases; unmatched junction bases: 7. Study findings and constraints: Generally, naive subsets (rather than memory subsets) showed larger estimated richness. Sharing across four donors was highest in naive CD4 (around 5%) and lowest in memory CD8 (approximately 0.4%).

Material: naive CD4+ T cells sorted from blood. Subset described: CD45RA+ positively selected. The receptor comes from a man aged 25 to 40 in good health. V and J are TRBV30 and TRBJ2-3; the match to TRBD1 covers 8 bases. The CDR3 DNA is TGTGCCTGGAGTACAACAGGGGGTAGTGATACGCAGTATTTT. Amino acids: CAWSTTGGSDTQYF.